What follows are 5 T cell receptor beta chains derived from one specimen sequenced in a study of T cell repertoires in cytomegalovirus infection. Their specific antigens are unknown. TCRdb ran MiXCR on the reads and lists one entry per CDR3 protein. Of about a million distinct CDR3 sequences in the sample, roughly 31% were seen once. The specimen comprised cultured CD8+ T cells from PBMCs, sampled from culture after CMV antigen stimulation. The origin of the receptors is a human donor in good health (CMV status not recorded). Some clones in this sample may be carry-over from other donors' samples.

This clonotype has just one count. The rearrangement uses TRBV7-4 and TRBJ2-3, with 8 bases identical to TRBD1. Germline assignment: CDR1 SGHVT and CDR2 SQSDAQ. J lost 4 bases, V lost 7 bases, and 13 bases had no gene match. This CDR3 has 16 residues. CDR3 loop: CASKPRTGWKADTQYF. CDR3 nucleotide sequence: TGTGCCAGCAAACCCAGGACAGGGTGGAAGGCAGATACGCAGTATTTT.

This clonotype was seen repeatedly, ten times or more. J is TRBJ2-1 and V is TRBV7-2; 8 bases match TRBD1. Trimming cost V 5 bases and J 16 bases; bases outside gene matches: 13. The CDR3 runs to 13 residues. In germline, CDR1 is SGHTA, CDR2 FQGNSA. CDR3 region: CASSPDRTGKGFF. CDR3 coding DNA: TGTGCCAGCAGCCCCGACCGGACAGGGAAGGGATTCTTC.

This clonotype was seen ten or more times. The chain is built from TRBV7-8 and TRBJ2-5; D gene ambiguous. V shed 6 bases and J shed 9 bases, with 17 bases lying between them. The CDR3 totals 13 residues. Per germline, CDR1 SGHVS and CDR2 FQNEAQ. The CDR3, as DNA: TGTGCCAGCAGAAGGACCGCAAGCGATGCCCAGTACTTC. Encoded protein: CASRRTASDAQYF.

The CDR3 DNA follows: TGTGCCAGCAGCTTAGCCTTCGGGGGGGTCTACGAGCAGTACGTC. Its translation: CASSLAFGGVYEQYV. The chain links TRBV7-2 to TRBJ2-7; 8 nucleotides line up with TRBD2. The V and J ends lost 0 bases and 3 bases, in that order; junction bases with no gene match: 4. Germline-derived CDR1 and CDR2 are SGHTA and FQGNSA. The CDR3 is 15 amino acids.

This clonotype was seen repeatedly, ten times or more. The chain uses TRBV7-8 and TRBJ2-7, with TRBD1 matching over 8 bases. The junction had 9 bases not matched to a gene; V was cut back by 5 bases and J by 3 bases. From germline, CDR1 is SGHVS and CDR2 FQNEAQ. The CDR3 extends over 15 amino acids. The CDR3 spells CASSADREGIYEQYF. Here the CDR3 DNA reads TGTGCCAGCAGCGCGGACAGGGAAGGGATCTACGAGCAGTACTTC.